This T cell receptor beta chain was observed in a study of human versus mouse CDR3 diversity and MHC coevolution. General study results and limits: By iCHAO1, human TCR beta clonotypes numbered approximately 1.6 million, the most. Most of the three human donors had the lowest clonal inequality. Mice had fewer CDR3 deletions and insertions than humans on average.

The data were produced by immunoSEQ multiplex PCR, yet TCRdb's version contains in-frame clones alone and is incomplete. The sample records some 60,000 clones, roughly 94% being singletons. The germline CDR1 and CDR2 sequences are SGDLS and YYNGEE. V was shortened by 0 bases and J by 10 bases, with 19 bases between the two germline ends. This CDR3 spans 15 amino acids. Naive CD4 T cells were sorted as CD45RO-negative, CD62L-positive. For this clone: No antigen is known for it.

The chain combines TRBV9 with TRBJ1-2, with D uncertain. The source of this sequence is a person in their sixties or seventies in good health. The material sequenced was naive CD4+ T cells from blood. As to subset: CD45RO-negative CD62L-positive naive CD4 T cells. This chain's CDR3 is CASSVDGESSGDYTF. The CDR3, as DNA: TGTGCCAGCAGCGTAGATGGAGAGTCATCGGGAGACTACACCTTC.